This T cell receptor beta chain was sequenced in a study of blood T cells in healthy people across ages. Study-wide findings and caveats: While age rose, TCR beta diversity per million T cells dropped in a roughly linear way. Researchers deemed the diversity estimates from one million T cells underestimates.

A sample-barcoded 5' primer and a J-beta primer mix were used in a second PCR of about 7 to 12 cycles. Unique molecular identifiers of 12 random nucleotides labeled each cDNA. TCRdb analysed the 5' RACE reads with MiXCR anew, one entry per CDR3 protein. The sample has approximately 790,000 distinct CDR3 sequences; around two thirds are singletons. Healthy individuals of Caucasian origin from Russia, aged about 6 to 95, served as donors. V dropped 9 bases and J dropped 4; count of bases not matched to a gene: 15. Germline CDR1 SNHLY, CDR2 FYNNEI. This CDR3 has 15 residues. Comment on this clonotype: Its antigen remains unidentified.

Sequencing was carried out using blood. The sequence was collected from a man aged 25-40 years in good health. J is TRBJ2-7 and V is TRBV2, with 7 bases matching TRBD1. CDR3 DNA: TGTGCCAGTACTACCTCGACAGGGATGGGGTACGAGCAGTACTTC. Protein sequence: CASTTSTGMGYEQYF.